The 23 T cell receptor beta chains below were found in one sample sequenced in a study of patients and donors after allogeneic stem cell transplantation. TCRdb reprocessed the RT-PCR reads with MiXCR, giving one entry per CDR3 protein. The sample shows 400,000 to 500,000 distinct CDR3 sequences, roughly 16% of them seen only once. Input material: blood, either unsorted or a sorted T cell fraction (not recorded which). The receptor source for this set is a human donor who was either an allogeneic HSCT recipient or a stem cell or donor lymphocyte infusion donor (not recorded which). It is not recorded whose cells these are; they may come from a transplant donor.

The chain links TRBV29-1 to TRBJ2-7; weak D call: TRBD1 (6 bases). There are 13 residues in the CDR3. The V end lost 4 bases, the J end lost 2 bases, and 12 bases lay between the germline ends. Germline V gene sequence: CDR1 SQVTM, CDR2 ANQGSEA. The CDR3 loop is CSVVWQGTYEQYF. CDR3 DNA: TGCAGCGTTGTTTGGCAGGGGACCTACGAGCAGTACTTC.

This clonotype has a count of ten or more. The DNA of the CDR3 is TGTGCCAGCAGCCGGGACAGGGGAGACTATGGCTACACCTTC. This sequence encodes CASSRDRGDYGYTF. The chain is built from TRBV11-2 and TRBJ1-2, with TRBD1 matching over 10 bases. V shed 5 bases, J shed 3 bases, and the junction held 3 bases outside the gene matches. The CDR3 loop spans 14 amino acids. The germline gives CDR1 SGHAT, CDR2 FQNNGV.

In its sample, this clonotype was seen a few times. This chain uses TRBV7-8 with TRBJ2-3, with TRBD1 as a possible D gene (6 bases). The CDR3 length is 15 residues. Germline CDR1 SGHVS, CDR2 FQNEAQ. V was clipped by 1 base and J by 3 bases, with 11 bases between them. CDR3 bases: TGTGCCAGCAGCTTAGGGCAGGGGAAGACAGATACGCAGTATTTT. Its protein product is CASSLGQGKTDTQYF.

The rearrangement joins TRBV7-8 to TRBJ2-7; TRBD1 is a possible D gene (6 bases). This CDR3 spans 14 amino acids. Trimming left V 5 bases short and J 5 bases short, with 16 bases between. Germline loops: CDR1 SGHVS, CDR2 FQNEAQ. The CDR3 DNA is TGTGCCAGCAGCGCACAGGGTCTGCGGGACGAGCAGTACTTC. Amino acid sequence: CASSAQGLRDEQYF. Based on the CDR3 plus reference TRBV7-8 and TRBJ2-7, the full variable domain is GAGVSQSPRYKVAKRGQDVALRCDPISGHVSLFWYQQALGQGPEFLTYFQNEAQLDKSGLPSDRFFAERPEGSVSTLKIQRTQQEDSAVYLCASSAQGLRDEQYFGPGTRLTVT.

This clonotype was seen a few times. The CDR3 bases are TGTGCCTGGAGTGGGCAGCGGGAGGGTTCGGTCATTCAGTACTTC. It translates to CAWSGQREGSVIQYF. The chain carries TRBV30 and TRBJ2-4; 10 bases map to TRBD2. Germline V gene lookup returns CDR1 GTSNPN and CDR2 SVGIG (reference sequence). Germline trimming cut 1 base from V and 9 bases from J; bases unmatched to any gene: 9. This CDR3 region has 15 residues.

The J gene is TRBJ1-2, the V gene TRBV9; D gene ambiguous. The CDR3 is 14 amino acids. The germline V gene has CDR1 SGDLS and CDR2 YYNGEE. V lost 3 bases and J lost 5, with 14 bases in between. The CDR3 reads CASSDRPEVYGYTF. Here the CDR3 DNA reads TGTGCCAGCAGCGATAGGCCAGAGGTTTATGGCTACACCTTC.

This clonotype was seen a few times. The rearrangement uses TRBV2 and TRBJ2-5; D tentatively fits TRBD1 or TRBD2 (6 bases each). This CDR3 has 14 residues. V was shortened by 3 bases and J by 5 bases, with 13 bases between the two germline ends. The germline V gene has CDR1 SNHLY and CDR2 FYNNEI. CDR3 residues: CASSDRGLQETQYF. The CDR3 nucleotides are TGTGCCAGCAGTGATCGGGGGCTCCAGGAGACCCAGTACTTC.

This rearrangement joins TRBV20-1 to TRBJ1-5, with 7 positions matching TRBD1. Germline CDR1 and CDR2: DFQATT and SNEGSKA (reference sequence). V trimming: 3 bases; J trimming: 11 bases; junction bases outside the gene matches: 10. The CDR3 loop spans 13 amino acids. CDR3 sequence (DNA): TGCAGTGCTAGGACAGGGACCGGGGGGGCCCAGCATTTT. Translating gives CSARTGTGGAQHF.

In this sample, this clonotype turned up many times. V gene TRBV24-1 combines with J gene TRBJ2-7, with 7 bases aligning to TRBD1. The germline V gene encodes CDR1 KGHDR and CDR2 SFDVKD. There are 13 residues in the CDR3. V dropped 6 bases and J dropped 1; count of bases not matched to a gene: 2. The CDR3 sequence is CATSRTGSYEQYF. CDR3 sequence (DNA): TGTGCCACCAGTCGGACAGGATCCTACGAGCAGTACTTC.

This clonotype was seen a handful of times. This chain connects TRBV7-9 to TRBJ2-7; tentatively, D is TRBD1 or TRBD2 (5 bases each). This CDR3 region has 15 residues. With 2 bases removed from V and 2 bases from J, the gap between germline ends came to 13 bases. In germline, CDR1 is SEHNR, CDR2 FQNEAQ (reference sequence). CDR3 sequence: CASSLTGVGAYEQYF. The CDR3 nucleotides read TGTGCCAGCAGCTTAACAGGAGTCGGGGCCTACGAGCAGTACTTC.

There are a few counts of this clonotype. J is TRBJ2-7 and V is TRBV11-3, with TRBD1 as a possible D gene (6 bases). Germline V CDR1 and CDR2: SGHNT, YENEEA. CDR3 length equals 12 residues. V lost 4 bases to trimming and J lost 5 bases, with 9 bases between them. CDR3 nucleotides: TGTGCCAGCAGCTCGGACAGTCACGAGCAGTACTTC. It is translated as CASSSDSHEQYF. The whole variable domain, remainder taken from reference TRBV11-3 and TRBJ2-7, is EAGVVQSPRYKIIEKKQPVAFWCNPISGHNTLYWYLQNLGQGPELLIRYENEEAVDDSQLPKDRFSAERLKGVDSTLKIQPAELGDSAVYLCASSSDSHEQYFGPGTRLTVT.

The table lists this clonotype with a few counts. This chain links TRBV12-3 or TRBV12-4 with TRBJ1-2, with D unclear. CDR3 size: 15 residues. Trimming removed 6 bases at V and 2 bases at J, with 16 bases between. Here the CDR3 DNA reads TGTGCCAGCAGCTTAAAGGCCCTCTCAAACTATGGCTACACCTTC. Amino acids: CASSLKALSNYGYTF.

There are a few counts of this clonotype. The chain employs TRBV9 and TRBJ2-5; 13 bases agree with TRBD2. The CDR3 consists of 15 residues. The V gene end was trimmed by 4 bases and the J gene end by 6 bases; junction bases not matched to a gene: 6. Germline V lookup: CDR1 SGDLS, CDR2 YYNGEE. CDR3 amino acids: CASSNGLAGVKTQYF. The CDR3 DNA reads TGTGCCAGCAGCAACGGACTAGCGGGAGTGAAGACCCAGTACTTC.

V is TRBV29-1 and J is TRBJ1-1; D is unclear. Germline CDR1 is SQVTM and CDR2 is ANQGSEA. V was cut by 1 base and J by 0 bases, with 6 bases left in between. The CDR3 runs to 13 residues. The CDR3 reads CSVEGQVNTEAFF. CDR3 nucleotide sequence: TGCAGCGTTGAAGGGCAGGTGAACACTGAAGCTTTCTTT.

The CDR3 is CASSTGTGGQPQHF. The CDR3, as DNA: TGTGCCAGCAGTACCGGGACAGGGGGTCAGCCCCAGCATTTT. This chain uses TRBV6-1 with TRBJ1-5; 11 bases map to TRBD1. With V trimmed by 5 bases and J by 6 bases, 3 bases remained unmatched. The germline gives CDR1 MNHNS, CDR2 SASEGT. This CDR3 comprises 14 residues.

The genes are TRBV7-9 and TRBJ1-1; 9 nucleotides align to TRBD1. The CDR3 runs 15 residues. Germline V gene sequence: CDR1 SEHNR, CDR2 FQNEAQ (reference sequence). V gave up 4 bases and J gave up 4 bases; unmatched junction bases: 7. CDR3 coding DNA: TGTGCCAGCAGCTCGACCGGGACAGGGAGCACTGAAGCTTTCTTT. Residues: CASSSTGTGSTEAFF.

This clonotype has a handful of counts. The gene calls are TRBV11-2 and TRBJ1-1; D gene unclear. The CDR3 loop spans 13 amino acids. Trimming left V 0 bases short and J 6 bases short, with 8 bases between. Germline CDR1 is SGHAT and CDR2 is FQNNGV. CDR3 region: CASSLDPSSEAFF. The CDR3 region has the DNA TGTGCCAGCAGCTTAGATCCCAGCTCTGAAGCTTTCTTT.

In this sample, this clonotype turned up a few times. The chain employs TRBV15 and TRBJ2-2, with 8 bases identical to TRBD2. Germline trimming cut 0 bases from V and 6 bases from J; bases unmatched to any gene: 9. This CDR3 is 17 amino acids long. CDR1 and CDR2 (germline): LNHNV, YYDKDF (reference sequence). This CDR3 is CATSREREARRAGELFF. The CDR3 region has the DNA TGTGCCACCAGCAGAGAGCGGGAGGCCCGGCGGGCCGGGGAGCTGTTTTTT.

The DNA of the CDR3 is TGTGCCAGCAGCTCTCATCGCAAGTTTGCAGAACCCTACGAGCAGTACTTC. As protein: CASSSHRKFAEPYEQYF. This chain links TRBV7-6 with TRBJ2-7; D is uncertain. The CDR3 runs 17 residues. V lost 4 bases, J lost 2 bases, and 21 bases lay in between. Germline V gene data show CDR1 as SGHVS and CDR2 as FNYEAQ.

This CDR3 reads CSANQGPYEQYF. CDR3 coding DNA: TGCAGTGCTAATCAGGGCCCCTACGAGCAGTACTTC. The chain carries TRBV20-1 and TRBJ2-7; the D gene is possibly TRBD1 (5 bases). This CDR3 has 12 amino acids. In germline, CDR1 is DFQATT, CDR2 SNEGSKA (reference sequence). V was shortened by 4 bases and J by 2 bases, with 9 bases between the two germline ends.

This sequence joins TRBV2 and TRBJ2-5; the match to TRBD1 covers 8 bases. The V segment lost 4 bases and the J segment 3 bases; nucleotides outside the gene matches: 13. The germline V gene has CDR1 SNHLY and CDR2 FYNNEI. The CDR3 covers 17 residues. The CDR3 DNA follows: TGTGCCAGCAGTGTAAGGATAGGACAGGGAGGCAAAGAGACCCAGTACTTC. Translated: CASSVRIGQGGKETQYF. Full variable domain (missing parts from reference TRBV2 and TRBJ2-5): EPEVTQTPSHQVTQMGQEVILRCVPISNHLYFYWYRQILGQKVEFLVSFYNNEISEKSEIFDDQFSVERPDGSNFTLKIRSTKLEDSAMYFCASSVRIGQGGKETQYFGPGTRLLVL.

V is TRBV9 and J is TRBJ2-5; D might be TRBD1 (6 bases). Trimming shortened V by 4 bases and J by 2 bases, and 18 bases separated the two germline ends. The V gene's germline CDR1 is SGDLS and CDR2 YYNGEE. This CDR3 is built from 16 residues. CDR3 DNA: TGTGCCAGCAGCCCGGACTCATCAGGGGTTCAAGAGACCCAGTACTTC. It is translated as CASSPDSSGVQETQYF.

CDR3 nucleotides: TGTGCCAGCAGCCCCGGGACAGGGCAGATTATGAATACGCAGTATTTT. Protein: CASSPGTGQIMNTQYF. The genes are TRBV9 and TRBJ2-3, with TRBD1 matching over 9 bases. Germline lookup yields CDR1 SGDLS and CDR2 YYNGEE. The V segment lost 4 bases and the J segment 7 bases; nucleotides outside the gene matches: 13. CDR3 length: 16 amino acids.